This T cell receptor (beta chain) derives from a study of blood T cell repertoires in COVID-19. Using immunoSEQ multiplex PCR, the repertoire was profiled, and TCRdb retains in-frame clones only, with some absent. The table shows about 250,000 clones, with around nine tenths occurring only once. CDR3 length equals 13 residues. V lost 3 bases and J lost 3, with 12 bases in between. The germline V gene encodes CDR1 DFQATT and CDR2 SNEGSKA (reference sequence). V is TRBV20-1 and J is TRBJ2-7; D call uncertain. This TCR came from a woman aged 18-29 years who had recovered from COVID-19. The sequenced material came from PBMCs or T cells enriched from blood (not recorded which). CDR3 coding DNA: TGCAGTGCTAGTTTGAGTAGACACTACGAGCAGTACTTC. It specifies CSASLSRHYEQYF.